This T cell receptor (beta chain) was obtained from a study of T-cell reconstitution after alpha-beta-depleted transplantation in children. Unique molecular identifiers were incorporated when the TCRbeta library was constructed. TCRdb fed the PCR reads into MiXCR, producing one record per CDR3 protein. The sample shows around 680,000 distinct CDR3 sequences, around 17% of them seen only once. This clonotype showed up many times. This clonotype was sampled from a human donor who donated a stem cell graft to a child with acute myeloid leukemia. Here the sequenced sample was PBMCs from the stem cell graft donor, taken from the stem cell graft.

The CDR3: CSARGFTTSGADPSYNEQFF. The DNA of the CDR3 is TGCAGTGCTAGAGGATTTACGACTAGCGGGGCCGACCCCTCCTACAATGAGCAGTTCTTC. The chain employs TRBV20-1 and TRBJ2-1; 11 bases are shared with TRBD2. CDR3 length equals 20 residues. Germline V CDR1 and CDR2: DFQATT, SNEGSKA (reference sequence). V lost 1 base to trimming and J lost 0 bases; unmatched junction nucleotides: 14.